This T cell receptor beta chain emerged from a study of T cell repertoires in cytomegalovirus infection. Looking at the study overall: Epitope selection comprised recently identified HLA-C-restricted CMV epitopes and well-studied HLA-B-restricted CMV epitopes.

This CDR3 region has 12 residues. The germline CDR1 and CDR2 sequences are SQVTM and ANQGSEA. V was clipped by 4 bases and J by 11 bases, with 17 bases between them. Worth noting for this clonotype: The antigen is unknown.

TCRdb processed the reads anew with MiXCR; each CDR3 protein has one entry. The sample holds around 750,000 distinct CDR3 sequences, approximately 30% seen once. The sequence was collected from a human donor in good health (CMV status not recorded). Some clones in this sample may be carry-over from other donors' samples. The gene calls are TRBV29-1 and TRBJ1-1; D is possibly TRBD1 (5 bases). This specimen consisted of cultured CD8+ T cells from PBMCs, obtained from culture after CMV antigen stimulation. The CDR3 region has the DNA TGCAGCGTTGGGGGGGGTACGGGCCCTGCTTTCTTT. Protein sequence: CSVGGGTGPAFF.